This T cell receptor beta chain is from a study of blood T cell repertoires in COVID-19. As for the study in general: COVID-19 samples collected from the United States, Italy and Spain covered acute and convalescent phases. T cells, B-cell-depleted T cells, or PBMCs supplied cDNA or gDNA.

Per the study methods: How many nucleated cells were present was estimated from reference gene primer amplification. Sequenced by immunoSEQ multiplex PCR; TCRdb stores in-frame clones only, minus some. Clone size and the V and J calls come from that table; the DNA yielded D and trimming. The sample contains roughly 100,000 clones, roughly 92% of which appear only once. This clone has just one count. During active infection, Seattle patients enrolled and were then monitored through disease. Between the trimmed V and J ends, which lost 6 bases and 4 bases, there was a span of 9 bases. Germline lookup yields CDR1 SNHLY and CDR2 FYNNEI. The CDR3 covers 12 residues.

The V and J genes are TRBV2 and TRBJ1-2, with D unclear. This TCR was recovered from a woman aged 50 to 60 with COVID-19, enrolled during active disease. Sample: peripheral blood. The CDR3 DNA reads TGTGCCAGCAGGCAACGGGGCTATGGCTACACCTTC. Amino acid sequence: CASRQRGYGYTF.